This T cell receptor (beta chain) was observed in a study of T cell clonotyping in hematopoietic cell transplantation. At the level of the study: Recipients' pretransplant samples followed cytoreduction.

Study conclusions and caveats: Few recipient clonotypes overlapped donors; over 95% were de novo at given depth. Higher Inverse Simpson Index values in graft donor and pretransplant recipient predicted broader posttransplant TCR diversity.

A note on this clone: Its antigen is unidentified.

Generated by immunoSEQ multiplex PCR, the TCRdb table keeps only in-frame clones and is missing some. This sample has roughly 45,000 clones, with around 84% found just once. The time point: recipient sample about 28 days before transplant, after cytoreduction. Recipients were bled about 28 days pretransplant and at posttransplant days 30, 100, 180. V lost 5 bases and J lost 4; bases outside the gene matches: 9. Germline V lookup: CDR1 SGHRS, CDR2 YFSETQ. CDR3 length equals 15 residues. V and J are TRBV5-1 and TRBJ2-5; 9 nucleotides agree with TRBD2. The TCR comes from a man in his 60s with biphenotypic leukemia. Some clones in this sample may be carry-over from other donors' samples. The sample was peripheral blood mononuclear cells, taken before stem cell transplant. The CDR3 loop is CASRRASGMGETQYF. CDR3 DNA sequence: TGCGCCAGCAGGAGGGCTAGCGGGATGGGAGAGACCCAGTACTTC.